This T cell receptor beta chain was identified during a study of blood T cell repertoires in COVID-19. Study information: Whether acute or convalescent, the COVID-19 samples came from the United States, Italy and Spain.

The germline V gene has CDR1 DFQATT and CDR2 SNEGSKA (reference sequence). This CDR3 has 15 amino acids. V shed 3 bases and J 5 bases; nucleotides not matched to a gene: 6. This clone appeared a few times. Using immunoSEQ multiplex PCR, the repertoire was profiled, and TCRdb retains in-frame clones only, with some absent. The repertoire has around 150,000 clones, 76% of them found once; the top ten carry approximately 5%. The sequence was obtained from a woman at least 80 years old with active or convalescent COVID-19. The chain combines TRBV20-1 with TRBJ2-2, with 10 nucleotides matching TRBD2. Specimen: peripheral blood. As DNA, the CDR3 is TGCAGTGCTAGTTCTTCTAGCGGGGGTACCGGGGAGCTGTTTTTT. Translation: CSASSSSGGTGELFF.